This T cell receptor (beta chain) was captured in a study of T cells in Graves' hyperthyroidism and ophthalmopathy. No ophthalmopathy progression within 18 months constituted stable Graves' hyperthyroidism. Newly diagnosed patients aged 18 to 65 had hyperthyroidism of under 2 months' duration. Cells are PBMCs isolated from about 10 ml of fresh blood. V shed 6 bases and J shed 0 bases, with 21 bases lying between them. Germline-derived CDR1 and CDR2 are SGHDN and FVKESK. The CDR3 length is 18 residues. Amplified TCR beta CDR3 regions derived from RNA transcripts. Initially, a first-round RT-PCR of the TCR CDR3 employed the HTBI primer set. In TCRdb, the multiplex PCR reads were re-called with MiXCR into one record per CDR3 protein. Among around 720,000 distinct CDR3 sequences listed, about a third were seen once.

The chain combines TRBV14 with TRBJ1-3; D call uncertain. The receptor's source is a woman between 40 and 50 years old with Graves' hyperthyroidism. Sequenced: blood. CDR3 region: CASSRSRGPPSSGNTIYF. CDR3 nucleotide sequence: TGTGCCAGCAGTCGGAGTCGTGGACCGCCGAGCTCTGGAAACACCATATATTTT.